Each of the 24 T cell receptor beta chains below was sequenced from the same sample in a study of spatial heterogeneity in lung cancer. One entry per CDR3 protein results from TCRdb running MiXCR on the 5' RACE reads. The table has approximately 7,100 distinct CDR3 sequences, 3.5% to 5% seen once. Time point: sample taken at primary tumor resection. The authors sequenced whole RNA from tumor, nontumor lung or frozen PBMC without sorting. The material sequenced was normal lung tissue next to the tumor, taken at surgery. The receptors were sampled from a female donor with early-stage non-small cell lung cancer.

In its sample, this clonotype was seen many times. This chain uses TRBV2 with TRBJ1-2, with 8 bases identical to TRBD1. Germline CDR1 and CDR2: SNHLY and FYNNEI. With V trimmed by 8 bases and J by 8 bases, 7 bases remained unmatched. CDR3 length: 12 residues. The DNA of the CDR3 is TGTGCCAGCGGGGACAGGAAAAAGGGCTACACCTTC. This gives the protein CASGDRKKGYTF.

This clonotype is termed medium-sized. This chain joins TRBV29-1 and TRBJ2-3; weak D call: TRBD2 (5 bases). V lost 3 bases to trimming and J lost 1 base, with 8 bases between them. Germline V gene data show CDR1 as SQVTM and CDR2 as ANQGSEA. The CDR3 consists of 13 residues. The CDR3 coding sequence is TGCAGCGTTGATGAGGGCGGCACAGATACGCAGTATTTT. Protein product: CSVDEGGTDTQYF.

This clonotype qualifies as medium-sized. This chain connects TRBV9 to TRBJ2-1; a possible D gene is TRBD2 (6 bases). V gave up 0 bases and J gave up 9 bases, with 10 bases separating them. The CDR3 totals 13 residues. From germline, CDR1 is SGDLS and CDR2 YYNGEE. The CDR3 spells CASSVVAGSEQFF. The DNA of the CDR3 is TGTGCCAGCAGCGTAGTGGCCGGGAGTGAGCAGTTCTTC.

The V gene is TRBV6-1, the J gene TRBJ2-3; 12 nucleotides match TRBD2. Germline V gene lookup returns CDR1 MNHNS and CDR2 SASEGT. The ends lost 2 bases at V and 4 bases at J; junction bases unmatched: 1. The CDR3 loop spans 15 amino acids. The CDR3 DNA is TGTGCCAGCAGTGAACTAGCGGGGGGGCCAGATACGCAGTATTTT. Translated: CASSELAGGPDTQYF.

This clonotype was seen at least ten times. The chain links TRBV28 to TRBJ1-5; D not resolved. V was shortened by 4 bases and J by 7 bases, with 8 bases between the two germline ends. The length of the CDR3 is 12 residues. Germline V gene lookup returns CDR1 MDHEN and CDR2 SYDVKM. The CDR3 region has the DNA TGTGCCAGCAGTTCCCCGGGACAGCCCCAGCATTTT. Translated, it gives CASSSPGQPQHF.

This clonotype was counted ten times or more. V gene TRBV7-9 combines with J gene TRBJ2-7; TRBD1 agrees at 8 bases. The CDR3 spans 15 residues. CDR1 and CDR2 (germline): SEHNR, FQNEAQ (reference sequence). The ends lost 5 bases at V and 0 bases at J; junction bases unmatched: 6. In DNA, the CDR3 is TGTGCCAGCAGCGCTACCGGGACAGGCTCCTACGAGCAGTACTTC. Translated: CASSATGTGSYEQYF.

The table lists this clonotype with many counts. The chain couples TRBV6-1 to TRBJ2-2; the D gene is possibly TRBD1 (5 bases). Germline V gene lookup returns CDR1 MNHNS and CDR2 SASEGT. V was cut by 5 bases and J by 1 base, with 11 bases left in between. The CDR3 totals 15 residues. The CDR3, as DNA: TGTGCCAGCAGTCGGACATCTCAGAACACCGGGGAGCTGTTTTTT. It codes for CASSRTSQNTGELFF.

The table lists this clonotype with many counts. This chain links TRBV28 with TRBJ2-4, with a weak D call TRBD2 (5 bases). CDR1 is MDHEN and CDR2 is SYDVKM in the germline V gene. The V end was cut by 2 bases, the J end by 6 bases, with 14 bases between. The CDR3 loop spans 15 amino acids. CDR3 coding DNA: TGTGCCAGCAGTTTAGGAGGTAATATGGGAAACATTCAGTACTTC. This codes for CASSLGGNMGNIQYF.

This clonotype was seen many times. The rearrangement joins TRBV7-2 to TRBJ2-7; no reliable D call. V gave up 3 bases and J gave up 3 bases, with 12 bases separating them. This CDR3 comprises 14 residues. Germline V gene lookup returns CDR1 SGHTA and CDR2 FQGNSA. The CDR3 nucleotides read TGTGCCAGCAGCTTCGGGCCACTAATCTACGAGCAGTACTTC. Translating gives CASSFGPLIYEQYF.

Sample share makes this clonotype medium-sized. This chain links TRBV30 with TRBJ2-2, with D perhaps TRBD2 (5 bases). Trimming took 4 bases from V and 7 from J, leaving 10 bases between them. Per the germline V gene, CDR1 is GTSNPN and CDR2 is SVGIG (reference sequence). The CDR3 sequence is 12 residues long. CDR3 sequence reads: CAWNEGIGELFF. The CDR3, as DNA: TGTGCCTGGAACGAGGGTATCGGGGAGCTGTTTTTT.

This clonotype was counted at least ten times. The CDR3 sequence: CASSLAGGHGINQPQHF. CDR3 DNA: TGTGCCAGCAGTTTGGCTGGGGGCCACGGAATTAATCAGCCCCAGCATTTT. The V and J genes are TRBV28 and TRBJ1-5, with D perhaps TRBD1 (6 bases). The CDR3 extends over 17 amino acids. The germline V gene encodes CDR1 MDHEN and CDR2 SYDVKM. The V end lost 3 bases, the J end lost 4 bases, and 19 bases lay between the germline ends.

This clonotype was observed many times. The chain has TRBV6-1 and TRBJ1-2; D call uncertain. The V and J ends lost 4 bases and 6 bases respectively, with 12 bases between them. This CDR3 region has 13 residues. Per the germline V gene, CDR1 is MNHNS and CDR2 is SASEGT. In nucleotides, the CDR3 is TGTGCCAGCAGTGTACTTCCGGGAGATGGCTACACCTTC. Its translation is CASSVLPGDGYTF.

This clonotype was picked up many times. The chain uses TRBV4-1 and TRBJ1-5; perhaps TRBD1 as D (6 bases). The CDR3 is 16 amino acids. V lost 0 bases and J lost 7, with 16 bases in between. The germline CDR1 and CDR2 sequences are MGHRA and YSYEKL. CDR3: CASSQEGGRVGQPQHF. Here the CDR3 DNA reads TGCGCCAGCAGCCAAGAGGGGGGCCGCGTAGGCCAGCCCCAGCATTTT.

This clonotype has ten or more counts. J is TRBJ1-6 and V is TRBV12-3 or TRBV12-4; D unclear. V shed 7 bases and J shed 5 bases, with 9 bases lying between them. This CDR3 is 13 amino acids long. CDR3 protein: CASTETHNSPLHF. CDR3 DNA: TGTGCCAGCACCGAGACCCATAATTCACCCCTCCACTTT.

The CDR3 reads CAISELGVDTQYF. CDR3 DNA sequence: TGTGCCATCAGTGAGTTAGGGGTGGATACGCAGTATTTT. The V and J genes are TRBV10-3 and TRBJ2-3, with TRBD1 as a possible D gene (5 bases). From germline, CDR1 is ENHRY and CDR2 SYGVKD. Trimming removed 1 base from V and 6 bases from J, with 8 bases in between. This CDR3 has 13 residues.

This clonotype is labeled medium-sized. This sequence joins TRBV29-1 and TRBJ1-2; TRBD1 is a possible D gene (5 bases). The V end was cut by 0 bases, the J end by 4 bases, with 9 bases between. The CDR3 is made up of 13 amino acids. From germline, CDR1 is SQVTM and CDR2 ANQGSEA. The CDR3 DNA reads TGCAGCGTTGAAGATAGGGGACTCTATGGCTACACCTTC. As protein: CSVEDRGLYGYTF.

This clonotype is medium-sized. The chain uses TRBV25-1 and TRBJ1-2, with TRBD1 identical over 8 bases. The trim removed 7 bases at V and 14 bases at J, leaving 15 bases unmatched. CDR3 length equals 13 residues. CDR1 MGHDK and CDR2 SYGVNS come from the germline V gene. For the CDR3, the DNA is TGTGCCAGCACCCCTCTTGCGCAGGGGGCCGTAACCTTC. Translation: CASTPLAQGAVTF.

This clonotype was counted ten times or more. The chain has TRBV29-1 and TRBJ1-2, with unresolved D. V lost 4 bases and J 8 bases, leaving 14 bases between the germline ends. Germline lookup yields CDR1 SQVTM and CDR2 ANQGSEA. The CDR3 sequence is 12 residues long. In nucleotides, the CDR3 is TGCAGCGTTGTTTGGTCCCTTGGGGGCTACACCTTC. It specifies CSVVWSLGGYTF.

This clonotype has at least ten counts. The DNA for the CDR3 is TGCGCCAGCAGCCCTGGGCAGGGGCAACGAGAGACCCAGTACTTC. Its protein is CASSPGQGQRETQYF. V usage is TRBV5-1 and J usage is TRBJ2-5, with D possibly matching TRBD1 (6 bases). Per the germline V gene, CDR1 is SGHRS and CDR2 is YFSETQ. V was shortened by 4 bases and J by 4 bases, with 17 bases between the two germline ends. The CDR3 loop spans 15 amino acids.

This clonotype was recorded many times. The chain links TRBV29-1 to TRBJ1-1; 9 bases match TRBD1. J gave up 5 bases and V 4 bases, and 11 bases lay outside the gene matches. This CDR3 is built from 15 residues. Germline V gene lookup returns CDR1 SQVTM and CDR2 ANQGSEA. The CDR3 DNA is TGCAGCGTTGGGGGCTCACAGGGGGCGATGACTGAAGCTTTCTTT. It yields the protein CSVGGSQGAMTEAFF. The full variable domain, completed using reference TRBV29-1 and TRBJ1-1, is SAVISQKPSRDICQRGTSLTIQCQVDSQVTMMFWYRQQPGQSLTLIATANQGSEATYESGFVIDKFPISRPNLTFSTLTVSNMSPEDSSIYLCSVGGSQGAMTEAFFGQGTRLTVV.

The table lists this clonotype with many counts. This chain uses TRBV6-1 with TRBJ2-5; a possible D gene is TRBD2 (5 bases). CDR1 and CDR2 (germline): MNHNS, SASEGT. V was trimmed by 1 base and J by 5 bases, leaving 11 bases between them. CDR3 length equals 14 residues. CDR3 DNA: TGTGCCAGCAGTGAAGGACGGGCGGGCGAGACCCAGTACTTC. Its protein product is CASSEGRAGETQYF.

By share of the sample, this clonotype is medium-sized. The rearrangement uses TRBV5-8 and TRBJ2-7; 7 bases agree with TRBD1. The V segment lost 4 bases and the J segment 3 bases; nucleotides outside the gene matches: 7. Germline-derived CDR1 and CDR2 are SGHTS and YDEGEE. The CDR3 consists of 14 residues. The CDR3 loop reads CASSPETGIYEQYF. The DNA of the CDR3 is TGTGCCAGCAGCCCGGAGACAGGGATCTACGAGCAGTACTTC.

This clonotype is termed medium-sized (0.01 to 0.1%). The chain uses TRBV6-2 or TRBV6-3 and TRBJ1-1, with D hard to call. The CDR3 has 13 residues. V was shortened by 8 bases and J by 2 bases, with 12 bases between the two germline ends. CDR1 is MNHEY and CDR2 is SVGEGT in the germline V gene. CDR3 bases: TGTGCCAGCGTTCCGGCGGGTAACACTGAAGCTTTCTTT. Its protein product is CASVPAGNTEAFF.

The sample holds many counts of this clonotype. The chain combines TRBV10-3 with TRBJ1-1; TRBD1 is a possible D gene (6 bases). CDR1 ENHRY and CDR2 SYGVKD come from the germline V gene. Trimming removed 3 bases from V and 8 bases from J, with 16 bases in between. This CDR3 contains 14 residues. CDR3: CAISDSGGAQEAFF. CDR3 nucleotides: TGTGCCATCAGTGATTCGGGGGGCGCACAGGAAGCTTTCTTT.